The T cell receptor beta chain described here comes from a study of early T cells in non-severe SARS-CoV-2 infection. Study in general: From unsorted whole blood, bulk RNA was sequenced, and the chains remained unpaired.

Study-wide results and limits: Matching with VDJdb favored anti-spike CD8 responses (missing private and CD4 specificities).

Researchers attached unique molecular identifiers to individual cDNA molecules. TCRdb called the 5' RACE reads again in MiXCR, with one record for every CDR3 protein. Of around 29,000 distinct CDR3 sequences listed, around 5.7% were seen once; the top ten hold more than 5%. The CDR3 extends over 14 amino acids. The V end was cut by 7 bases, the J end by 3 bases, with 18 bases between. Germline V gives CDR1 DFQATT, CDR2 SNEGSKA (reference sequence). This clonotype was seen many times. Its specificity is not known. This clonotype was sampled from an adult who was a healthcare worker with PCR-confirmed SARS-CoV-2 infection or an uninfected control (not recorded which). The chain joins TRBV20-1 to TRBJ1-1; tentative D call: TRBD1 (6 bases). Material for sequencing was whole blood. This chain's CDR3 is CSVPPRGTYTEAFF. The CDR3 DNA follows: TGCAGTGTTCCGCCCCGTGGGACATACACTGAAGCTTTCTTT.